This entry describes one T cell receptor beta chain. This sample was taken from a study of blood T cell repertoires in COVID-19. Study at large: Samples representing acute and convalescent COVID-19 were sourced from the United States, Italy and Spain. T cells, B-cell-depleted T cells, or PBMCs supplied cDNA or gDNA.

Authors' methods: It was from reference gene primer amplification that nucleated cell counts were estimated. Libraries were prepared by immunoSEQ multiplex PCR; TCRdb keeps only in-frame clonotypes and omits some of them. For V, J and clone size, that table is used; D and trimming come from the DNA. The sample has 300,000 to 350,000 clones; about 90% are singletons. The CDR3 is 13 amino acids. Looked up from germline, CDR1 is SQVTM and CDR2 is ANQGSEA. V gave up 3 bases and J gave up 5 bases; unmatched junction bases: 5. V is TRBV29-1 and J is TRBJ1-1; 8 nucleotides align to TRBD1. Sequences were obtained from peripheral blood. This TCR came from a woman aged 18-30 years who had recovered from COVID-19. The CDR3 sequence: CSVEVTGGTEAFF. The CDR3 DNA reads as TGCAGCGTTGAGGTAACAGGGGGGACTGAAGCTTTCTTT.